Following are 21 T cell receptor beta chains from one sample sequenced in a study of CD4 T cells in relation to SARS-CoV-2 and coronaviruses. No cognate antigen is known for these TCRs. Using immunoSEQ multiplex PCR, the repertoire was profiled, and TCRdb retains in-frame clones only, with some absent. The sample lists 38,000 or so clones, roughly 80% occurring once. Sequencing was carried out using naive CD4+ T cells from PBMCs, cultured in vitro. This sample's subset: naive CD4+ T cells isolated by negative enrichment. The receptors shown here come from an adult with COVID-19.

The chain carries TRBV27 and TRBJ2-3; 7 bases map to TRBD2. Germline CDR1 is MNHEY and CDR2 is SMNVEV (reference sequence). The CDR3 is 12 amino acids. With 8 bases clipped from V and 1 base from J, the junction kept 0 bases outside the gene matches. The CDR3 sequence: CASAGGTDTQYF. The CDR3 nucleotides read TGTGCCAGCGCGGGGGGCACAGATACGCAGTATTTT.

The J gene is TRBJ1-1, the V gene TRBV19; D not resolved. The CDR3 has 13 amino acids. Trimming cost V 7 bases and J 1 base, with 10 bases left between them. CDR1 is LNHDA and CDR2 is SQIVND in the germline V gene (reference sequence). The CDR3 sequence is CASKVRSNTEAFF. CDR3 in DNA: TGTGCCAGTAAGGTCAGGTCGAACACTGAAGCTTTCTTT.

The chain couples TRBV5-4 to TRBJ2-5; the match to TRBD2 covers 14 bases. The V segment lost 6 bases and the J segment 6 bases; nucleotides outside the gene matches: 13. From germline, CDR1 is SGHNT and CDR2 YYREEE (reference sequence). The CDR3 totals 17 residues. The CDR3 region is CASTPGLAGEGSKTQYF. CDR3 DNA: TGTGCCAGCACCCCGGGACTAGCGGGAGAGGGGAGTAAGACCCAGTACTTC.

The rearrangement uses TRBV5-5 and TRBJ1-3, with D uncertain. Trimming removed 4 bases from V and 2 bases from J, with 13 bases in between. This CDR3 region has 15 residues. Germline CDR1 reads SGHKS; CDR2 reads YYEKEE (reference sequence). CDR3 sequence reads: CASSRGGAPGNTIYF. CDR3 in DNA: TGTGCCAGCAGCCGGGGAGGAGCCCCTGGAAACACCATATATTTT.

The V and J genes are TRBV27 and TRBJ1-2, with 8 positions matching TRBD1. V was pared by 0 bases and J by 8 bases, with 8 bases of the junction left unmatched. Germline CDR1 and CDR2: MNHEY and SMNVEV (reference sequence). This CDR3 has 15 amino acids. The CDR3: CASSLSKDRVGGYTF. The CDR3 DNA is TGTGCCAGCAGTTTATCGAAGGACAGGGTCGGCGGCTACACCTTC.

J is TRBJ2-6 and V is TRBV12-3 or TRBV12-4; D gene uncertain. V lost 6 bases and J lost 2, with 5 bases in between. The CDR3 length is 13 residues. The CDR3 DNA follows: TGTGCCAGCAGACACACTGGGGCCAACGTCCTGACTTTC. This gives the protein CASRHTGANVLTF.

The chain uses TRBV3-1 (or the pseudogene TRBV3-2) and TRBJ2-7; 7 bases are shared with TRBD2. V trimming: 5 bases; J trimming: 0 bases; junction bases outside the gene matches: 7. This CDR3 spans 15 amino acids. Per germline, CDR1 LGHDT and CDR2 YNNKEL (reference sequence). CDR3 residues: CASSWGGSASYEQYF. In DNA, the CDR3 is TGTGCCAGCAGCTGGGGGGGGTCGGCCTCCTACGAGCAGTACTTC.

The chain couples TRBV5-4 to TRBJ2-5; perhaps D is TRBD1 or TRBD2 (6 bases each). The CDR3 extends over 16 amino acids. Germline assignment: CDR1 SGHNT and CDR2 YYREEE (reference sequence). V lost 3 bases and J 5 bases, leaving 20 bases between the germline ends. The CDR3 sequence: CASSSGERGAGETQYF. The CDR3, as DNA: TGTGCCAGCAGCTCAGGGGAGCGCGGGGCGGGGGAGACCCAGTACTTC.

The chain joins TRBV7-2 to TRBJ2-7; D unclear. V shed 1 base and J shed 4 bases, with 8 bases lying between them. CDR3 length: 13 amino acids. In germline, CDR1 is SGHTA, CDR2 FQGNSA. CDR3 protein: CASSLEPAYEQYF. CDR3 nucleotide sequence: TGTGCCAGCAGCTTAGAGCCAGCTTACGAGCAGTACTTC.

CDR3 nucleotides: TGTGCCAGCAGCCTTAGCGGGAATACGCAGTATTTT. Translation: CASSLSGNTQYF. The rearrangement links TRBV7-2 to TRBJ2-3; 8 nucleotides align to TRBD2. CDR3 length: 12 amino acids. Trimming removed 5 bases from V and 7 bases from J; junction bases left unmatched: 2. Germline CDR1 SGHTA, CDR2 FQGNSA.

By frequency in the sample, this clone is medium-sized (0.01 to 0.1%). The DNA for the CDR3 is TGTGCCAGCAGCCTCGGAGTAGGGGGAGCGCCCCAGCATTTT. This gives the protein CASSLGVGGAPQHF. The chain couples TRBV14 to TRBJ1-5, with D possibly TRBD1 on 6 matching bases. The germline V and J ends were trimmed by 4 bases and 9 bases, with 16 bases remaining between them. The V gene's germline CDR1 is SGHDN and CDR2 FVKESK. The CDR3 sequence is 14 residues long.

This clone was seen once. The genes are TRBV6-5 and TRBJ2-1; TRBD2 agrees at 7 bases. This CDR3 has 13 residues. V shed 5 bases, J shed 4 bases, and the junction held 2 bases outside the gene matches. CDR1 and CDR2 from the germline V gene are MNHEY and SVGAGI. The CDR3 nucleotides are TGTGCCAGCAGTAGCGGGATGTACAATGAGCAGTTCTTC. Protein: CASSSGMYNEQFF.

In this sample, this clone turned up a few times. The chain joins TRBV6-2 or TRBV6-3 to TRBJ2-7; the D call may be TRBD1 or TRBD2 (5 bases each). This CDR3 has 18 amino acids. Germline V gene data show CDR1 as MNHEY and CDR2 as SVGEGT. Trimming took 2 bases from V and 0 from J, leaving 20 bases between them. The CDR3 region has the DNA TGTGCCAGCAGTTACCGCCTCCGAGGGTGGGGGATCTCCTACGAGCAGTACTTC. Translating gives CASSYRLRGWGISYEQYF.

CDR3 region: CASSLVRSGKSSYNEQFF. CDR3 DNA sequence: TGTGCCAGCAGCTTAGTTAGATCTGGGAAATCCTCCTACAATGAGCAGTTCTTC. V usage is TRBV7-9 and J usage is TRBJ2-1; D is undetermined. The ends were cut back, 1 base at V and 0 bases at J, with 16 bases in the middle. Germline V lookup: CDR1 SEHNR, CDR2 FQNEAQ (reference sequence). CDR3 length equals 18 residues.

This clone was seen only a few times. This chain links TRBV2 with TRBJ1-2; D may be TRBD1 (6 bases). V was trimmed by 6 bases and J by 7 bases, leaving 15 bases between them. The CDR3 has 13 residues. Germline V gene data show CDR1 as SNHLY and CDR2 as FYNNEI. DNA for the CDR3: TGTGCCAGCAGGACCGGGACACTGTTTGGCTACACCTTC. This encodes CASRTGTLFGYTF. The whole variable domain, remainder taken from reference TRBV2 and TRBJ1-2, is EPEVTQTPSHQVTQMGQEVILRCVPISNHLYFYWYRQILGQKVEFLVSFYNNEISEKSEIFDDQFSVERPDGSNFTLKIRSTKLEDSAMYFCASRTGTLFGYTFGSGTRLTVV.

The chain is built from TRBV11-2 and TRBJ1-2; tentative D call: TRBD1 (6 bases). Germline CDR1 SGHAT, CDR2 FQNNGV. V was cut by 5 bases and J by 2 bases, with 9 bases left in between. The CDR3 length is 13 residues. The CDR3 sequence is CASSIDRNYGYTF. The CDR3 DNA sequence: TGTGCCAGCAGCATCGACAGGAACTATGGCTACACCTTC.

The rearrangement uses TRBV11-2 and TRBJ2-3; D ambiguous. CDR1 is SGHAT, CDR2 FQNNGV, per germline. CDR3 length equals 12 residues. The V and J ends lost 5 bases and 3 bases respectively, with 6 bases between them. CDR3: CASSHRTDTQYF. DNA for the CDR3: TGTGCCAGCAGCCACCGTACAGATACGCAGTATTTT.

The chain carries TRBV19 and TRBJ2-3; 15 bases fit TRBD2. Losses at the gene ends were 6 bases for V and 4 bases for J; bases not matched to a gene: 14. The CDR3 sequence is 19 residues long. Germline CDR1 is LNHDA and CDR2 is SQIVND (reference sequence). The CDR3 is CASRAPAGLAGGGSDTQYF. The CDR3 DNA reads as TGTGCCAGTAGAGCCCCAGCGGGACTAGCGGGAGGAGGGTCAGATACGCAGTATTTT.

The chain couples TRBV27 to TRBJ1-5, with 8 nucleotides matching TRBD1. Per the germline V gene, CDR1 is MNHEY and CDR2 is SMNVEV (reference sequence). The ends lost 5 bases at V and 0 bases at J; junction bases unmatched: 3. The CDR3 length is 15 residues. The CDR3 here is CASSRDRFSNQPQHF. Written as DNA, the CDR3 is TGTGCCAGCAGTCGGGACAGGTTTAGCAATCAGCCCCAGCATTTT.

The rearrangement joins TRBV28 to TRBJ2-6; TRBD1 or TRBD2 may be the D gene (5 bases each). The V end was cut by 7 bases, the J end by 0 bases, with 22 bases between. This CDR3 has 19 amino acids. Germline assignment: CDR1 MDHEN and CDR2 SYDVKM. The CDR3: CASNNGIRVSRSGANVLTF. In DNA, the CDR3 is TGTGCCAGCAACAACGGGATCAGGGTCTCACGCTCTGGGGCCAACGTCCTGACTTTC.

The chain uses TRBV11-1 and TRBJ2-3; TRBD2 aligns across 11 bases. CDR1 and CDR2 (germline): SGHAT, FQDESV (reference sequence). This CDR3 region has 16 residues. V was pared by 2 bases and J by 1 base, with 2 bases of the junction left unmatched. Here the CDR3 reads CASSLLAGGRTDTQYF. The CDR3 nucleotides read TGTGCCAGCAGCTTACTAGCGGGAGGCCGCACAGATACGCAGTATTTT.